A single sample gave rise to the 2 T cell receptor beta chains below, sequenced in a study of CD8 T cells in Susac syndrome. The RNA, roughly 0.45 to 1 ug, was put through reverse transcription using random hexamers. A single record per CDR3 protein comes from TCRdb applying MiXCR to the immunoSEQ multiplex PCR reads. The sample gives 95,000 to 150,000 distinct CDR3 sequences, around 94% of which show up once; roughly 0.098% is in the top ten. Material: CD4+ T cells from PBMCs. The receptors derive from a human donor in good health.

V and J are TRBV6-6 and TRBJ2-2; D is unclear. CDR3 length: 15 amino acids. Trimming removed 5 bases from V and 1 base from J, with 11 bases in between. CDR1 is MNHNY and CDR2 is SVGAGI in the germline V gene (reference sequence). The chain's CDR3 is CASSGPAGNTGELFF. The CDR3 nucleotides are TGTGCCAGCAGTGGGCCTGCCGGGAACACCGGGGAGCTGTTTTTT.

V is TRBV5-1 and J is TRBJ2-7; 9 bases are shared with TRBD1. Losses at the gene ends were 3 bases for V and 6 bases for J; bases not matched to a gene: 7. CDR1 and CDR2 from the germline V gene are SGHRS and YFSETQ. This CDR3 has 14 amino acids. CDR3 protein: CASSWGQGAAEQYF. The CDR3 DNA is TGCGCCAGCAGCTGGGGACAGGGAGCGGCCGAGCAGTACTTC.